This is a list of T cell receptor beta chains from one sample in a study of memory CD4+ T cells and cytomegalovirus serostatus. Profiled with immunoSEQ multiplex PCR; TCRdb holds only in-frame clones, not every one. Of some 60,000 clones in the sample, about three quarters were seen once. Source material: memory CD4+ T cells from blood. The receptors here all came from an adult in good health and CMV-seronegative. Both conserved end residues are part of each CDR3. The order of the fields is D gene, V gene, J gene, clone size, CDR3 DNA, CDR3 protein. The D gene is left open where the match is weak. Clone size is given for some rows only: seen once, a few or many times, or a class if the clone is expanded.

d_call: .; v_call: TRBV5-1; j_call: TRBJ2-7; clone_size: once; cdr3_nt: TGCGCCAGCAGCTTTGACAGGCCCTACTACGAGCAGTACTTC; cdr3_aa: CASSFDRPYYEQYF
d_call: .; v_call: TRBV11-3; j_call: TRBJ2-1; clone_size: .; cdr3_nt: TGTGCCAGCAGCTCTTCGGACGCCAATGAGCAGTTCTTC; cdr3_aa: CASSSSDANEQFF
d_call: .; v_call: TRBV6-5; j_call: TRBJ1-5; clone_size: .; cdr3_nt: TGTGCCAGCAGCTCAACAGGGCGCAATCAGCCCCAGCATTTT; cdr3_aa: CASSSTGRNQPQHF
d_call: TRBD2; v_call: TRBV4-1; j_call: TRBJ2-7; clone_size: .; cdr3_nt: TGCGCCAGCAGCCAAGAAGGGACTAGCGGGCTCTCCGAGCAGTACTTC; cdr3_aa: CASSQEGTSGLSEQYF
d_call: .; v_call: TRBV7-9; j_call: TRBJ1-2; clone_size: few; cdr3_nt: TGTGCCAGCAGCGCAGACACTCAGGGCTACACCTTC; cdr3_aa: CASSADTQGYTF
d_call: .; v_call: TRBV11-2; j_call: TRBJ1-3; clone_size: .; cdr3_nt: TGTGCCAGCAGCTTGGGAAGGGCAAGGGGAAACACCATATATTTT; cdr3_aa: CASSLGRARGNTIYF
d_call: TRBD1; v_call: TRBV5-1; j_call: TRBJ1-1; clone_size: few; cdr3_nt: TGCGCCAGCAGCTGGTCCGGGACAGAGAACACTGAAGCTTTCTTT; cdr3_aa: CASSWSGTENTEAFF
d_call: .; v_call: TRBV6-1; j_call: TRBJ2-2; clone_size: .; cdr3_nt: TGTGCCAGCAGTCCTAGCGCCGGGGAGCTGTTTTTT; cdr3_aa: CASSPSAGELFF
d_call: .; v_call: TRBV5-1; j_call: TRBJ1-1; clone_size: .; cdr3_nt: TGCGCCAGCAGCTTGGATGGACAGCGGAACACTGAAGCTTTCTTT; cdr3_aa: CASSLDGQRNTEAFF
d_call: .; v_call: TRBV4-2; j_call: TRBJ1-2; clone_size: .; cdr3_nt: TGTGCCAGCAGCCAAGGGGGAATTGCGTATGGCTACACCTTC; cdr3_aa: CASSQGGIAYGYTF
d_call: .; v_call: TRBV27; j_call: TRBJ1-5; clone_size: .; cdr3_nt: TGTGCCAGCAGTTTAGGTCCAGGGCGGCAGCCCCAGCATTTT; cdr3_aa: CASSLGPGRQPQHF
d_call: .; v_call: TRBV5-1; j_call: TRBJ2-5; clone_size: few; cdr3_nt: TGCGCCAGCAGCTTGATGGGAAGGGGCGATACGGAGACCCAGTACTTC; cdr3_aa: CASSLMGRGDTETQYF
d_call: .; v_call: TRBV9; j_call: TRBJ2-7; clone_size: .; cdr3_nt: TGTGCCAGCAGCCCCCGGCAGGAGGCCGGCTCCTACGAGCAGTACTTC; cdr3_aa: CASSPRQEAGSYEQYF
d_call: .; v_call: TRBV9; j_call: TRBJ1-2; clone_size: .; cdr3_nt: TGTGCCAGCAGCGTATCCGGACATGGCTACACCTTC; cdr3_aa: CASSVSGHGYTF
d_call: .; v_call: TRBV6-1; j_call: TRBJ2-7; clone_size: few; cdr3_nt: TGTGCCAGCAGTGAAGCAAGGGGACTCGGCGGGAAAACCTACGAGCAGTACTTC; cdr3_aa: CASSEARGLGGKTYEQYF
d_call: TRBD1; v_call: TRBV18; j_call: TRBJ2-7; clone_size: .; cdr3_nt: TGTGCCAGCTCACTTACGGGACAGGGGACCTACGAGCAGTACTTC; cdr3_aa: CASSLTGQGTYEQYF
d_call: TRBD1; v_call: TRBV29-1; j_call: TRBJ2-5; clone_size: .; cdr3_nt: TGCAGCGTTGAAGGAGGGGCAGGGGGCCGTTCTGGAGAGACCCAGTACTTC; cdr3_aa: CSVEGGAGGRSGETQYF
d_call: TRBD2; v_call: TRBV6-4; j_call: TRBJ2-1; clone_size: .; cdr3_nt: TGTGCCAGGGTCGGGGGGGACTACAATGAGCAGTTCTTC; cdr3_aa: CARVGGDYNEQFF
d_call: .; v_call: TRBV10-1; j_call: TRBJ2-7; clone_size: .; cdr3_nt: TGCGCCAGCAGTGAGTCCGGGGGAAACTTTTACTTC; cdr3_aa: CASSESGGNFYF
d_call: .; v_call: TRBV5-1; j_call: TRBJ1-1; clone_size: .; cdr3_nt: TGCGCCAGCAGCTTGGGGGGAGGTGGAGGGGGCACTGAAGCTTTCTTT; cdr3_aa: CASSLGGGGGGTEAFF
d_call: TRBD1; v_call: TRBV19; j_call: TRBJ1-1; clone_size: .; cdr3_nt: TGTGCCAGTAGTCCACGACAGGGCGACGCTTTCTTT; cdr3_aa: CASSPRQGDAFF
d_call: .; v_call: TRBV6-6; j_call: TRBJ2-7; clone_size: .; cdr3_nt: TGTGCCAGCAGTTACTCGGAGGAGCAGTACTTC; cdr3_aa: CASSYSEEQYF
d_call: TRBD2; v_call: TRBV5-1; j_call: TRBJ2-2; clone_size: .; cdr3_nt: TGCGCCAGCAGCCGGGGGGGACCGAACACCGGGGAGCTGTTTTTT; cdr3_aa: CASSRGGPNTGELFF
d_call: .; v_call: TRBV15; j_call: TRBJ1-1; clone_size: .; cdr3_nt: TGTGCCACCAGCAGAGGGTCCCAGAACACTGAAGCTTTCTTT; cdr3_aa: CATSRGSQNTEAFF
d_call: .; v_call: TRBV5-4; j_call: TRBJ1-2; clone_size: .; cdr3_nt: TGTGCCAGCAGCTTAACCGGCTCCTATGGCTACACCTTC; cdr3_aa: CASSLTGSYGYTF
d_call: TRBD1; v_call: TRBV7-9; j_call: TRBJ2-3; clone_size: .; cdr3_nt: TGTGCCAGCAGCCGAATGGGACAGGGGGTAACAGATACGCAGTATTTT; cdr3_aa: CASSRMGQGVTDTQYF
d_call: .; v_call: TRBV11-3; j_call: TRBJ2-7; clone_size: .; cdr3_nt: TGTGCCAGCAGCTTAGGACGGTCCGAGCAGTACTTC; cdr3_aa: CASSLGRSEQYF
d_call: .; v_call: TRBV19; j_call: TRBJ1-5; clone_size: few; cdr3_nt: TGTGCCAGTAAAAATACAGGGCGAAATAGCAATCAGCCCCAGCATTTT; cdr3_aa: CASKNTGRNSNQPQHF